The source of this T cell receptor beta chain is a study of blood T cell repertoires in COVID-19. The count of this clone is one. TCRdb's table, derived via immunoSEQ multiplex PCR, lists solely in-frame clones and lacks some. The sample contains roughly 100,000 clones, around 88% of which appear only once. The CDR3 has 16 amino acids. Trimming removed 5 bases from V and 1 base from J, with 12 bases in between. The germline gives CDR1 LNHNV, CDR2 YYDKDF (reference sequence). The receptor was derived from a man at least 80 years old with acute or convalescent COVID-19. The V gene is TRBV15, the J gene TRBJ2-6; tentative D call: TRBD1 (6 bases). Sequenced material: peripheral blood. CDR3 bases: TGTGCCACCAGCGACCGTACAGGGTCTGGGGCCAACGTCCTGACTTTC. Translating gives CATSDRTGSGANVLTF.